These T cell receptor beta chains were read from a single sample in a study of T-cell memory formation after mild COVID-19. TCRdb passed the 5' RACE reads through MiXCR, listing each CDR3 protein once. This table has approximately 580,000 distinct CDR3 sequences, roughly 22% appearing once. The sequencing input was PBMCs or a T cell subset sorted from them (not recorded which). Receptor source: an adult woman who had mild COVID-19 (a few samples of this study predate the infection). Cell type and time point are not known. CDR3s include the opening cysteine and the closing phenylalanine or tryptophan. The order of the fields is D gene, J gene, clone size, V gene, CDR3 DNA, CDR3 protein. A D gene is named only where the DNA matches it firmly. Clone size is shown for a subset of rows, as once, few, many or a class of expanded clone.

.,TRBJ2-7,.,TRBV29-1,TGCAGCGTTGTGAGGGGGGACTCCTACGAGCAGTACTTC,CSVVRGDSYEQYF
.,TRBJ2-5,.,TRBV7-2,TGTGCCAGCAGCTCTTCTAGGGGTGGGGAGACCCAGTACTTC,CASSSSRGGETQYF
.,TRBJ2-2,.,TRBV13,TGTGCCAGCAGCAGGCCCCGCGGGGACCTGAACACCGGGGAGCTGTTTTTT,CASSRPRGDLNTGELFF
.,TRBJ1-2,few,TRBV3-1,TGTGCCAGCAGCCACTCAACGGACAGAAAATATGGATATGGCTACACCTTC,CASSHSTDRKYGYGYTF
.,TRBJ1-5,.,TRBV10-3,TGTGCCATCAGTGAGGACCCTGTTAATCAGCCCCAGCATTTT,CAISEDPVNQPQHF
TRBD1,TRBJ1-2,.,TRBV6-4,TGTGCCAGCAGCGCTACCGGGACAGGGGTTGGCTACACCTTC,CASSATGTGVGYTF
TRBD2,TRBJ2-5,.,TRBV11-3,TGTGCCAGCAGCTTAGCCGGGGGGAGGGCGGAGACCCAGTACTTC,CASSLAGGRAETQYF
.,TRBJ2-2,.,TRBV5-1,TGCGCCAGCAGCTTGGATAACACCCCCGCCGGGGAGCTGTTTTTT,CASSLDNTPAGELFF
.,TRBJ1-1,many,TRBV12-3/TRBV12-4,TGTGCCAGCAGAAGGACGGGCATGAACACTGAAGCTTTCTTT,CASRRTGMNTEAFF
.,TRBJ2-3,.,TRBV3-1,TGTGCCAGCAGCCTGGACCGGCGGGATACGCAGTATTTT,CASSLDRRDTQYF
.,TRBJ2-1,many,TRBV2,TGTGCCAGCAGTGAAGCTAGCGGTTACAATGAGCAGTTCTTC,CASSEASGYNEQFF
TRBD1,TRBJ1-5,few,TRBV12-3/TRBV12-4,TGTGCCAGCAGTAGAACAGGGGAGGGTAATCAGCCCCAGCATTTT,CASSRTGEGNQPQHF
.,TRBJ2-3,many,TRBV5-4,TGTGCCAGCAGCGCCACTAGCACAGATACGCAGTATTTT,CASSATSTDTQYF
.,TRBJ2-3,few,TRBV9,TGTGCCAGCAGCGTAGACAGGGCCAAAGATACGCAGTATTTT,CASSVDRAKDTQYF
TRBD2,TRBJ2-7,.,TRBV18,TGTGCCAGCTCACCGGGACTATCTTCCGAGCAGTACTTC,CASSPGLSSEQYF
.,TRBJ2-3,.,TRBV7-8,TGTGCCAGCAGCGAAGGACTTCTGAAAGCAGATACGCAGTATTTT,CASSEGLLKADTQYF